A selection of T cell receptor beta chains follows, all from one sample in a study of shared clonotypes between healthy human individuals. The table came from immunoSEQ multiplex PCR; TCRdb's copy has only in-frame clones and leaves some out. This sample has over a million clones; more than 95% occur once, and the top ten carry about 1%. Sequencing input: naive CD4+ T cells sorted from blood. The receptors derive from a man aged 25 to 40 in good health. CDR3s include the opening cysteine and the closing phenylalanine or tryptophan. D genes are given only for firm matches. Expanded clones are given a class, and other clones once, few, many or no size at all.

TRBJ2-7,once,TRBV7-3,TRBD1,CASSRWTGGSYEQYF,TGTGCCAGCAGCAGGTGGACAGGGGGCTCCTACGAGCAGTACTTC
TRBJ2-1,-,TRBV13,TRBD2,CASSPGLVLNEQFF,TGTGCCAGCAGCCCGGGACTAGTATTGAATGAGCAGTTCTTC
TRBJ1-1,-,TRBV18,-,CASSPTVETQRSTEAFF,TGTGCCAGCTCACCTACCGTTGAGACTCAACGAAGTACTGAAGCTTTCTTT
TRBJ2-2,-,TRBV2,TRBD1,CASRVTGIAGELFF,TGTGCCAGCAGAGTGACAGGGATCGCCGGGGAGCTGTTTTTT
TRBJ2-5,-,TRBV28,-,CASSLSPWVETQYF,TGTGCCAGCAGTTTAAGCCCCTGGGTGGAGACCCAGTACTTC
TRBJ2-7,-,TRBV6-1,-,CASSEYSSYEQYF,TGTGCCAGCAGTGAGTACAGCTCCTACGAGCAGTACTTC
TRBJ1-3,-,TRBV7-8,TRBD1,CASSPRTGGFYTIYF,TGTGCCAGCAGCCCCCGGACAGGGGGCTTCTACACCATATATTTT
TRBJ2-3,-,TRBV5-1,-,CASSLVSQENTQYF,TGCGCCAGCAGCTTGGTTTCGCAGGAGAATACGCAGTATTTT
TRBJ2-1,-,TRBV9,TRBD2,CASSVSGTINNEQFF,TGTGCCAGCAGCGTTAGCGGGACGATAAACAATGAGCAGTTCTTC
TRBJ1-3,-,TRBV28,-,CASSLGSLGAGNTIYF,TGTGCCAGCAGTTTAGGGTCCCTCGGAGCTGGAAACACCATATATTTT
TRBJ1-1,-,TRBV2,TRBD1,CATPGTGGSMNTEAFF,TGTGCCACCCCTGGGACAGGGGGCTCTATGAACACTGAAGCTTTCTTT
TRBJ2-7,-,TRBV10-2,-,CASSGPGPSEQYF,TGCGCCAGCAGTGGCCCGGGGCCGAGTGAGCAGTACTTC
TRBJ2-2,once,TRBV6-5,TRBD2,CASRSGIAGELFF,TGTGCCAGCCGTAGCGGGATAGCCGGGGAGCTGTTTTTT
TRBJ1-1,-,TRBV7-9,-,CASSLHDGPNTEAFF,TGTGCCAGCAGCTTACACGACGGTCCGAACACTGAAGCTTTCTTT
TRBJ2-1,-,TRBV5-5,-,CASSPGTISYNEQFF,TGTGCCAGCAGCCCCGGGACAATCTCCTACAATGAGCAGTTCTTC
TRBJ1-1,-,TRBV20-1,-,CSANPGAFF,TGCAGTGCTAACCCCGGGGCTTTCTTT
TRBJ2-7,-,TRBV19,TRBD2,CASSTILAGGPEQYF,TGTGCCAGTAGTACTATTCTAGCGGGAGGGCCCGAGCAGTACTTC
TRBJ2-7,-,TRBV7-8,TRBD2,CASKASGSWGTSYEQYF,TGTGCCAGCAAGGCTAGCGGGAGCTGGGGAACCTCCTACGAGCAGTACTTC
TRBJ2-1,-,TRBV11-2,TRBD2,CASTELAGGYNEQFF,TGTGCCAGCACCGAACTAGCGGGAGGGTACAATGAGCAGTTCTTC
TRBJ2-7,-,TRBV10-3,TRBD1,CAIRPGQGYYEQYF,TGTGCCATCAGACCGGGACAGGGTTATTACGAGCAGTACTTC
TRBJ2-1,-,TRBV11-3,-,CASSNRGGSSYNEQFF,TGTGCCAGCAGCAACAGGGGGGGGAGCTCCTACAATGAGCAGTTCTTC
TRBJ2-5,-,TRBV6-1,-,CASSASRTIQETQYF,TGTGCCAGCAGCGCCTCTCGGACGATCCAAGAGACCCAGTACTTC
TRBJ1-5,-,TRBV2,-,CASSGIGGNGQPQHF,TGTGCCAGCAGTGGGATAGGGGGAAACGGTCAGCCCCAGCATTTT
TRBJ2-7,-,TRBV11-1,-,CASSLRDFPIYEQYF,TGTGCCAGCAGCTTACGCGACTTCCCCATCTACGAGCAGTACTTC
TRBJ1-1,-,TRBV5-1,TRBD1,CASSLDPDRAGGTEAFF,TGCGCCAGCAGCCTCGACCCTGACAGGGCCGGTGGCACTGAAGCTTTCTTT
TRBJ2-1,-,TRBV5-8,TRBD1,CASSHLDRARFF,TGTGCCAGCAGCCACCTAGACAGGGCGAGGTTCTTC
TRBJ2-1,-,TRBV29-1,-,CSVLKKLPTAYNEQFF,TGCAGCGTCCTAAAAAAGTTGCCTACAGCCTACAATGAGCAGTTCTTC
TRBJ1-5,-,TRBV2,-,CASRGQINQPQHF,TGTGCCAGCCGCGGACAAATCAATCAGCCCCAGCATTTT
TRBJ2-7,-,TRBV28,-,CASSPLRGDEQYF,TGTGCCAGCAGTCCTTTGAGGGGGGACGAGCAGTACTTC
TRBJ1-2,few,TRBV29-1,-,CSVGVRGGGYTF,TGCAGCGTTGGTGTCAGGGGAGGCGGCTACACCTTC
TRBJ2-3,-,TRBV29-1,TRBD1,CSVERQGPSTDTQYF,TGCAGCGTTGAAAGACAGGGGCCTAGCACAGATACGCAGTATTTT
TRBJ2-5,-,TRBV5-1,-,CASSLVWRPRETQYF,TGCGCCAGCAGCTTGGTATGGCGACCCAGAGAGACCCAGTACTTC
TRBJ1-5,-,TRBV19,-,CASSILRDDQPQHF,TGTGCCAGTAGTATCTTGAGGGATGATCAGCCCCAGCATTTT
TRBJ2-3,once,TRBV7-6,-,CASSAQQLDTQYF,TGTGCCAGCAGCGCTCAACAGTTGGATACGCAGTATTTT
TRBJ2-7,once,TRBV4-1,-,CASSQERPGGGFEQYF,TGCGCCAGCAGCCAAGAAAGGCCCGGAGGTGGGTTCGAGCAGTACTTC
TRBJ2-7,-,TRBV18,TRBD2,CASRGDSYEQYF,TGTGCCAGCCGGGGGGACTCCTACGAGCAGTACTTC
TRBJ2-7,-,TRBV5-1,TRBD1,CASSFGQESYEQYF,TGCGCCAGCAGCTTTGGACAGGAGTCCTACGAGCAGTACTTC
TRBJ2-7,-,TRBV13,TRBD1,CASSLGTGYNDEQYF,TGTGCCAGCAGCCTCGGGACAGGGTATAATGACGAGCAGTACTTC
TRBJ2-1,-,TRBV4-1,-,CASSQGAAGATSYNEQFF,TGCGCCAGCAGCCAGGGAGCAGCGGGCGCTACCTCCTACAATGAGCAGTTCTTC
TRBJ2-1,-,TRBV11-2,TRBD2,CASSSRETSGSFMRFF,TGTGCCAGCAGCTCCCGTGAGACTAGCGGGAGCTTTATGCGGTTCTTC
TRBJ2-6,once,TRBV28,-,CASGRTGSFPGANVLTF,TGTGCCAGCGGAAGGACTGGAAGCTTCCCTGGGGCCAACGTCCTGACTTTC
TRBJ1-2,-,TRBV18,-,CASSPGSSLGYGYTF,TGTGCCAGCTCACCAGGGAGTTCGTTGGGCTATGGCTACACCTTC
TRBJ2-7,-,TRBV15,-,CATSREGARAYEQYF,TGTGCCACCAGCAGAGAAGGTGCGAGAGCCTACGAGCAGTACTTC
TRBJ2-3,-,TRBV5-1,-,CASSSGGLSSDTQYF,TGCGCCAGCAGCTCCGGTGGTTTATCGTCCGATACGCAGTATTTT
TRBJ2-3,-,TRBV10-3,-,CAISEGFTDTQYF,TGTGCCATCAGTGAGGGTTTCACAGATACGCAGTATTTT
TRBJ2-2,-,TRBV5-6,-,CASSFSMAGELFF,TGTGCCAGCAGCTTCTCTATGGCCGGGGAGCTGTTTTTT
TRBJ2-3,-,TRBV5-5,-,CASSPTPPQWYF,TGTGCCAGCAGCCCCACCCCCCCACAGTGGTATTTT
TRBJ2-7,-,TRBV19,-,CASSPLTRDKSYEQYF,TGTGCCAGTAGTCCGCTTACTCGGGACAAGTCCTACGAGCAGTACTTC
TRBJ2-3,-,TRBV6-6,-,CASSYPDTYTDTQYF,TGTGCCAGCAGTTACCCGGACACTTACACAGATACGCAGTATTTT
TRBJ2-3,-,TRBV12-5,-,CASGLGISSTDTQYF,TGTGCTAGTGGTTTGGGGATATCTAGCACAGATACGCAGTATTTT
TRBJ2-5,few,TRBV19,TRBD2,CASSMMGAGGGEETQYF,TGTGCCAGTAGTATGATGGGGGCGGGAGGAGGTGAAGAGACCCAGTACTTC
TRBJ2-7,-,TRBV10-2,-,CASSVQNYEQYF,TGCGCCAGCAGTGTACAGAACTACGAGCAGTACTTC
TRBJ2-7,-,TRBV6-5,-,CASSGSTSYEQYF,TGTGCCAGCAGCGGGAGTACGTCCTACGAGCAGTACTTC
TRBJ2-3,-,TRBV7-9,-,CASSFRRGGTDTQYF,TGTGCCAGCAGCTTCAGGCGGGGAGGCACAGATACGCAGTATTTT
TRBJ2-1,-,TRBV5-4,-,CASSLGGSSYNEQFF,TGTGCCAGCAGCTTGGGCGGTAGCTCCTACAATGAGCAGTTCTTC